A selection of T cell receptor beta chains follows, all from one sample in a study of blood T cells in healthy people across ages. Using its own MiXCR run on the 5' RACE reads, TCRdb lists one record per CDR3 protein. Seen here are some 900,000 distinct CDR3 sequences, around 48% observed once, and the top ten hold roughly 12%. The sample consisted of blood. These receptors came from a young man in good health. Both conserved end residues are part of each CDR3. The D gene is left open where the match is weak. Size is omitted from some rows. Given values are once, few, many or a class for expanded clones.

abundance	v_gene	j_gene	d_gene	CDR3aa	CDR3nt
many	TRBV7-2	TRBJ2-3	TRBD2	CASSLYKAGGALNSRDTQYF	TGTGCCAGCAGCTTATATAAAGCGGGGGGCGCGCTCAATAGTAGGGATACGCAGTATTTT
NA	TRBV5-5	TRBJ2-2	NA	CASSLIAANTGELFF	TGTGCCAGCAGCTTGATAGCAGCCAACACCGGGGAGCTGTTTTTT
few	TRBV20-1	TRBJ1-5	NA	CSGADFSNQPQHF	TGCAGTGGGGCGGACTTTAGCAATCAGCCCCAGCATTTT
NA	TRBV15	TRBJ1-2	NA	CATSRDMSGHYGYTF	TGTGCCACCAGCAGAGATATGTCAGGACACTATGGCTACACCTTC
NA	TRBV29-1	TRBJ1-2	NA	CSVYRDSGYTF	TGCAGCGTCTACAGGGATAGCGGCTACACCTTC
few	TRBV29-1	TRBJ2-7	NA	CSITGGGGAVYEQYF	TGCAGCATCACAGGGGGCGGGGGGGCCGTTTACGAGCAGTACTTC
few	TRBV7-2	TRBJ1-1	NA	CASVWGSKTEAFF	TGTGCCAGCGTATGGGGCTCGAAGACTGAAGCTTTCTTT
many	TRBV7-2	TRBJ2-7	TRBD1	CASSFGTGAHYEQYF	TGTGCCAGCAGCTTCGGGACAGGGGCGCACTACGAGCAGTACTTC
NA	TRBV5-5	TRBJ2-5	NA	CASEEGDRETQYF	TGTGCCAGCGAAGAGGGGGATCGAGAGACCCAGTACTTC
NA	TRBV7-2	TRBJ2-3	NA	CASSSNTRTDTQYF	TGTGCCAGCAGCTCGAACACGCGCACAGATACGCAGTATTTT
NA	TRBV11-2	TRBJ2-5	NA	CASSLDPGRETQYF	TGTGCCAGCAGCTTAGATCCGGGGCGAGAGACCCAGTACTTC
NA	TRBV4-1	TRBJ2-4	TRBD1	CASSHPVGTGGEVDIQYF	TGCGCCAGCAGCCACCCCGTTGGGACAGGGGGCGAGGTAGACATTCAGTACTTC
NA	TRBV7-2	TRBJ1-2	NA	CASGAEGYTF	TGTGCCAGCGGGGCAGAAGGCTACACCTTC
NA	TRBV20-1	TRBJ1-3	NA	CSAWGGSGNTIYF	TGCAGTGCCTGGGGGGGCTCTGGAAACACCATATATTTT
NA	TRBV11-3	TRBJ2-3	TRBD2	CASSLAGTSGADTQYF	TGTGCCAGCAGCTTGGCCGGGACTAGCGGGGCAGATACGCAGTATTTT
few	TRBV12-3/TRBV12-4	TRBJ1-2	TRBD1	CASSFSGTDGYTF	TGTGCCAGCAGTTTTTCCGGGACAGATGGCTACACCTTC
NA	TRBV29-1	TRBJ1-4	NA	CSAGTINEKLFF	TGCAGCGCTGGGACGATAAATGAAAAACTGTTTTTT
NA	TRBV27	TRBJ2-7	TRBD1	CASSFSGTGGFDEQYF	TGTGCCAGCAGTTTTTCCGGGACAGGGGGGTTCGACGAGCAGTACTTC
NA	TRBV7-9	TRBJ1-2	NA	CAGSLERSGGYGYTF	TGTGCCGGCAGCTTAGAAAGGTCAGGAGGATATGGCTACACCTTC
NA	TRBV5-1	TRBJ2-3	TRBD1	CASSLADRGRDTQYF	TGCGCCAGCAGCTTGGCCGACAGGGGTAGAGATACGCAGTATTTT
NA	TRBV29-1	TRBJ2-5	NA	CSVRVETQYF	TGCAGCGTTCGAGTGGAGACCCAGTACTTC
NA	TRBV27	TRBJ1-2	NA	CASSLDSFGYGYTF	TGTGCCAGCAGTTTAGACTCCTTCGGCTATGGCTACACCTTC
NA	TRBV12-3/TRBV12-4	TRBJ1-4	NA	CASSLDSPATNEKLFF	TGTGCCAGCAGCCTTGACAGCCCCGCAACTAATGAAAAACTGTTTTTT
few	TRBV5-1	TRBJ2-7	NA	CASSSDSRFPFYEQYF	TGCGCCAGCAGCTCGGACTCCAGGTTCCCCTTTTACGAGCAGTACTTC
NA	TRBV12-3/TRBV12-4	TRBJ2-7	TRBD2	CASRGAGSGGPLSYEQYF	TGTGCCAGCAGGGGTGCGGGTAGCGGGGGCCCTCTCTCCTACGAGCAGTACTTC
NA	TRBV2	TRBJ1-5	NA	CASSEMGDQPQHF	TGTGCCAGCAGTGAAATGGGGGATCAGCCCCAGCATTTT
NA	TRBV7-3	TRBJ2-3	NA	CASSLEKVSSTDTQYF	TGTGCCAGCAGCTTAGAGAAGGTTAGCTCCACAGATACGCAGTATTTT
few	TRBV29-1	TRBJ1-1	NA	CSGSGTEAFF	TGCAGCGGGTCGGGAACTGAAGCTTTCTTT
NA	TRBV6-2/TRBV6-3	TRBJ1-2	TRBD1	CASRGRQGVYGYTF	TGTGCCAGCAGAGGACGACAGGGAGTCTATGGCTACACCTTC
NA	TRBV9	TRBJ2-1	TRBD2	CASSVLSGGETQFF	TGTGCCAGCAGCGTACTTAGCGGGGGCGAGACCCAGTTCTTC
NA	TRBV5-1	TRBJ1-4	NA	CASSYGVRVPEEKLFF	TGCGCCAGCAGCTACGGGGTCAGGGTGCCTGAAGAAAAACTGTTTTTT
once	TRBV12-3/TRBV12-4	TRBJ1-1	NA	CASVPGSTEAFF	TGTGCCAGCGTCCCAGGGTCCACTGAAGCTTTCTTT
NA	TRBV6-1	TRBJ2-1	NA	CASIYRDLPYNEQFF	TGTGCCAGCATTTACCGGGACTTACCCTACAATGAGCAGTTCTTC
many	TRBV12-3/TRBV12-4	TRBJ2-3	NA	CASRLTDTQYF	TGTGCCAGCAGACTCACAGATACGCAGTATTTT
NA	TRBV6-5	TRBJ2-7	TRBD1	CASSYSTGVGSYEQYF	TGTGCCAGCAGTTACTCGACAGGGGTAGGGTCCTACGAGCAGTACTTC
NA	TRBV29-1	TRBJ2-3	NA	CSVDWGDTQYF	TGCAGCGTTGATTGGGGGGATACGCAGTATTTT
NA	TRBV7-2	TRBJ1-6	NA	CASTLDSYNSPLHF	TGTGCCAGCACCTTGGATAGTTATAATTCACCCCTCCACTTT
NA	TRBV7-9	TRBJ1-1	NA	CASSLSLSEAFF	TGTGCCAGCAGCTTAAGTTTGTCTGAAGCTTTCTTT
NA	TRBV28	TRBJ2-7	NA	CASSTGTLGGYEQYF	TGTGCCAGCAGTACCGGGACACTAGGAGGCTACGAGCAGTACTTC
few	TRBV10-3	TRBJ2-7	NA	CAISEIGPGATEQYF	TGTGCCATCAGTGAGATTGGGCCAGGGGCTACGGAGCAGTACTTC
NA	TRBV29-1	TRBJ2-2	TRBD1	CSVAQGSAGELFF	TGCAGCGTTGCACAGGGGAGCGCCGGGGAGCTGTTTTTT
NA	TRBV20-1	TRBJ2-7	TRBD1	CSAERDRGYGQYF	TGCAGTGCTGAACGGGACAGGGGCTACGGGCAGTACTTC
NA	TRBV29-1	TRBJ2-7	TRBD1	CSARDRITYEQYF	TGCAGCGCCCGGGACAGGATCACCTACGAGCAGTACTTC
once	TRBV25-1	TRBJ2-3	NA	CASSESAQVEATDTQYF	TGTGCCAGCAGTGAATCCGCCCAGGTCGAGGCAACAGATACGCAGTATTTT
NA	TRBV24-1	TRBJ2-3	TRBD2	CATSDYSGGADTQYF	TGTGCCACCAGTGATTATAGCGGGGGAGCAGATACGCAGTATTTT
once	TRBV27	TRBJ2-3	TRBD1	CASSHRQGLTDTQYF	TGTGCCAGCAGTCACCGACAGGGTTTAACAGATACGCAGTATTTT
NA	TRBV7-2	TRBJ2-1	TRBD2	CASSTMGGLAVEQFF	TGTGCCAGCAGCACGATGGGCGGACTAGCGGTTGAGCAGTTCTTC
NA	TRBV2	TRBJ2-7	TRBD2	CASRLRLAGNYEQYF	TGTGCCAGCAGACTACGACTAGCGGGGAACTACGAGCAGTACTTC
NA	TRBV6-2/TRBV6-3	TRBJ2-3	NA	CASRERGSGTDTQYF	TGTGCCAGCAGAGAAAGGGGTTCGGGCACAGATACGCAGTATTTT
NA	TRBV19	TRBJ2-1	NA	CASSIGSPYNEQFF	TGTGCCAGTAGTATAGGTTCTCCCTACAATGAGCAGTTCTTC
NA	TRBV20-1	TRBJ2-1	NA	CSASVYNEQFF	TGCAGTGCTAGCGTCTACAATGAGCAGTTCTTC
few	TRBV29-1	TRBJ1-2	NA	CSVRSENYGYTF	TGCAGCGTTCGGAGCGAAAACTATGGCTACACCTTC
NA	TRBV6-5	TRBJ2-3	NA	CASSYIDTTNTDAQYF	TGTGCCAGCAGTTACATCGACACCACCAACACAGATGCGCAGTATTTT